The 12 T cell receptor beta chains given below trace back to one sample, sequenced in a study of T cell changes during pregnancy in multiple sclerosis. Produced via immunoSEQ multiplex PCR; TCRdb's table is partial and in-frame only. The sample shows 35,000 or so clones, 89% of them seen only once. This specimen consisted of CD4+ T cells from peripheral blood mononuclear cells, obtained after pregnancy. The receptor source for this set is a female donor in good health, enrolled as a control in a pregnancy study.

This clone was seen just once. V is TRBV28 and J is TRBJ2-7, with TRBD2 matching 14 bases. The ends lost 1 base at V and 6 bases at J; junction bases unmatched: 8. CDR1 is MDHEN, CDR2 SYDVKM, per germline. The CDR3 length is 17 residues. CDR3 region: CASSLSGTSGRRGEQYF. Here the CDR3 DNA reads TGTGCCAGCAGTTTATCCGGGACTAGCGGGAGAAGGGGCGAGCAGTACTTC.

This chain joins TRBV11-3 and TRBJ2-7, with TRBD1 identical over 7 bases. CDR1 is SGHNT and CDR2 is YENEEA in the germline V gene. V was clipped by 4 bases and J by 9 bases; unmatched bases: 9. The CDR3 has 13 amino acids. The CDR3 sequence: CASSSGTANTQYF. The CDR3 DNA follows: TGTGCCAGCAGCTCCGGGACAGCAAACACGCAGTACTTC.

J is TRBJ2-2 and V is TRBV2, with 8 positions matching TRBD2. V gave up 6 bases and J gave up 3 bases; unmatched junction bases: 6. This CDR3 has 15 residues. Germline values: CDR1 SNHLY, CDR2 FYNNEI. In DNA form, the CDR3 reads TGTGCCAGCAGCCTCCGGACTAGCTACACCGGGGAGCTGTTTTTT. Its protein is CASSLRTSYTGELFF.

V usage is TRBV28 and J usage is TRBJ1-5; no clear D gene. Germline assignment: CDR1 MDHEN and CDR2 SYDVKM. The CDR3 runs to 16 residues. Trimming stripped 4 bases from V and 0 bases from J, with 13 bases between. The CDR3 loop reads CASSSSVADSNQPQHF. In nucleotides, the CDR3 is TGTGCCAGCAGTTCTTCCGTGGCTGATAGCAATCAGCCCCAGCATTTT.

This chain uses TRBV7-9 with TRBJ1-5, with D uncertain. The CDR3 length is 13 residues. The V gene lost 2 bases and the J gene lost 7 bases, with 9 bases spanning the gap. Germline V CDR1 and CDR2: SEHNR, FQNEAQ (reference sequence). The chain's CDR3 is CASSLIEGQPQHF. The CDR3 nucleotides are TGTGCCAGCAGCTTAATCGAGGGCCAGCCCCAGCATTTT.

This chain uses TRBV7-2 with TRBJ1-2; D is ambiguous. The CDR3 length is 12 residues. Trimming shortened V by 0 bases and J by 6 bases, and 5 bases separated the two germline ends. The germline V gene encodes CDR1 SGHTA and CDR2 FQGNSA. This chain's CDR3 is CASSLARDGYTF. As DNA, the CDR3 is TGTGCCAGCAGCTTAGCGAGGGATGGCTACACCTTC.

This sequence joins TRBV7-2 and TRBJ1-6; TRBD1 might be the D (5 bases). This CDR3 has 15 amino acids. Trimming cost V 3 bases and J 2 bases, with 8 bases left between them. Germline V gene sequence: CDR1 SGHTA, CDR2 FQGNSA. The CDR3 sequence is CASSFGAAYNSPLHF. In DNA, the CDR3 is TGTGCCAGCAGCTTTGGGGCCGCCTATAATTCACCCCTCCACTTT.

J is TRBJ1-6 and V is TRBV5-8; 8 bases match TRBD1. This CDR3 spans 15 amino acids. With 1 base clipped from V and 10 bases from J, the junction kept 7 bases outside the gene matches. Germline CDR1 SGHTS, CDR2 YDEGEE. The CDR3 DNA sequence: TGTGCCAGCAGCTTGAGATCAGGGGGCCGATCACCCCTCCACTTT. This encodes CASSLRSGGRSPLHF.

The V and J genes are TRBV6-5 and TRBJ2-7; 9 nucleotides agree with TRBD1. The CDR3 runs 16 residues. The germline gives CDR1 MNHEY, CDR2 SVGAGI. V gave up 2 bases and J gave up 1 base; unmatched junction bases: 6. The CDR3 DNA reads as TGTGCCAGCAGTTACCTGACAGGGGGGGGGTCCTACGAGCAGTACTTC. Its translation is CASSYLTGGGSYEQYF.

This rearrangement joins TRBV28 to TRBJ1-2, with unresolved D. The CDR3 has 11 amino acids. V was pared by 6 bases and J by 8 bases, with 10 bases between. The germline V gene has CDR1 MDHEN and CDR2 SYDVKM. The CDR3 DNA reads TGTGCCAGCAGGGAGGGTGGGGGCTACACCTTC. Residues: CASREGGGYTF.

The chain has TRBV9 and TRBJ2-2; 11 nucleotides agree with TRBD2. Germline V gene sequence: CDR1 SGDLS, CDR2 YYNGEE. V was pared by 4 bases and J by 6 bases, with 11 bases of the junction left unmatched. The CDR3 length is 17 residues. The CDR3 DNA reads as TGTGCCAGCAGCCCAAAACTAGCGGGAGTAGGGTCCGGGGAGCTGTTTTTT. This translates into CASSPKLAGVGSGELFF.

The rearrangement uses TRBV4-2 and TRBJ2-5; 7 nucleotides line up with TRBD2. CDR3 size: 14 residues. Trimming cost V 3 bases and J 1 base; bases outside gene matches: 2. CDR1 is LGHNA, CDR2 YNFKEQ, per germline. The CDR3 coding sequence is TGTGCCAGCAGCCAGACTAGCTTCCAAGAGACCCAGTACTTC. Encoded protein: CASSQTSFQETQYF.